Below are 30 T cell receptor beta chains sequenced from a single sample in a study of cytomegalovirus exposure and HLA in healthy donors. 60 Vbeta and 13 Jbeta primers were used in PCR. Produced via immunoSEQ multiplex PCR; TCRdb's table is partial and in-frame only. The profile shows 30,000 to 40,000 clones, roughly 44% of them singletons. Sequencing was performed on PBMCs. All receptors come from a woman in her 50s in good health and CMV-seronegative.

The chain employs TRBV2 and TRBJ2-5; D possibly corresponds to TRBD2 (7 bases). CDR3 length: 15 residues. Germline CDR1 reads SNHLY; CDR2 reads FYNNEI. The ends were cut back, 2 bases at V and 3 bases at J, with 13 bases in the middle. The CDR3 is CASSENGGGEETQYF. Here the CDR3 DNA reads TGTGCCAGCAGTGAAAATGGGGGGGGCGAAGAGACCCAGTACTTC.

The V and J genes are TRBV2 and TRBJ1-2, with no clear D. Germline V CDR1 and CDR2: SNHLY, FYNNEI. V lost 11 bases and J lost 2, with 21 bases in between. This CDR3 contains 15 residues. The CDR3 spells CAGRDHGQPNYGYTF. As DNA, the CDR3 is TGTGCCGGGAGGGATCACGGGCAACCCAACTATGGCTACACCTTC.

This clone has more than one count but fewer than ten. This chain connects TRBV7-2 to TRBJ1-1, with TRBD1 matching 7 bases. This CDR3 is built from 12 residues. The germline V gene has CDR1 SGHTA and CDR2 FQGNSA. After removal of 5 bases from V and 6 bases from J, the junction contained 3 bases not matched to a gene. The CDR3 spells CASSLDRAEAFF. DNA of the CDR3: TGTGCCAGCAGCCTAGACAGGGCTGAAGCTTTCTTT.

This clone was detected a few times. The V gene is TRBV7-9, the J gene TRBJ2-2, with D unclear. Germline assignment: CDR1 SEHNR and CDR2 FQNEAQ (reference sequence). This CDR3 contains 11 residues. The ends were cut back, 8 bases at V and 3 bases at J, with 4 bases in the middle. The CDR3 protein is CASSDTGELFF. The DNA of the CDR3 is TGTGCCAGCTCAGACACCGGGGAGCTGTTTTTT.

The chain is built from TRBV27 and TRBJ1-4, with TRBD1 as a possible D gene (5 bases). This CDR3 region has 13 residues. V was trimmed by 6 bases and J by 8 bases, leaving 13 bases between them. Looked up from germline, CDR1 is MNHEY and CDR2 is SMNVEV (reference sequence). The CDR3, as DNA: TGTGCCAGCAGCGTGGGGACTGAGGAAAAACTGTTTTTT. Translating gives CASSVGTEEKLFF.

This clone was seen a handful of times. CDR3 DNA sequence: TGTGCCAGCAGCGCGGGATCAGGAGAGTCTTACGAGCAGTACTTC. Protein sequence: CASSAGSGESYEQYF. The chain has TRBV9 and TRBJ2-7; weak D call: TRBD2 (5 bases). V was shortened by 3 bases and J by 4 bases, with 17 bases between the two germline ends. The V gene's germline CDR1 is SGDLS and CDR2 YYNGEE. CDR3 length: 15 amino acids. The full variable domain, completed using reference TRBV9 and TRBJ2-7, is DSGVTQTPKHLITATGQRVTLRCSPRSGDLSVYWYQQSLDQGLQFLIQYYNGEERAKGNILERFSAQQFPDLHSELNLSSLELGDSALYFCASSAGSGESYEQYFGPGTRLTVT.

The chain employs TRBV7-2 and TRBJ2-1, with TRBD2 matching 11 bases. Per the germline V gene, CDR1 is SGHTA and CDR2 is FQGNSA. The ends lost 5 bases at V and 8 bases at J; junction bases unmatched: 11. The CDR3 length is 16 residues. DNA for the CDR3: TGTGCCAGCAGCCTCACTAGCGGGAGTGTCTTCGATGAGCAGTTCTTC. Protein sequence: CASSLTSGSVFDEQFF.

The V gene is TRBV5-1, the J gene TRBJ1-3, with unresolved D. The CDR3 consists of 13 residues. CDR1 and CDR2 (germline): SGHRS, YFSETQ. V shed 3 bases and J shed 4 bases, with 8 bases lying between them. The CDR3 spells CASSSQAGNTIYF. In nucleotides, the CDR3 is TGCGCCAGCAGCTCGCAAGCGGGAAACACCATATATTTT. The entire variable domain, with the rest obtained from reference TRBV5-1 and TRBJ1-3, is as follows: KAGVTQTPRYLIKTRGQQVTLSCSPISGHRSVSWYQQTPGQGLQFLFEYFSETQRNKGNFPGRFSGRQFSNSRSEMNVSTLELGDSALYLCASSSQAGNTIYFGEGSWLTVV.

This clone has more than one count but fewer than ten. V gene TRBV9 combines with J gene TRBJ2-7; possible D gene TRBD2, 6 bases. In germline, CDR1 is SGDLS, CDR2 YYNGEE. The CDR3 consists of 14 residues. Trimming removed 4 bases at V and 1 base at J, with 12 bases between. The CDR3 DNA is TGTGCCAGCAGCTTCACCGGGACTTCCTACGAGCAGTACTTC. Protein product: CASSFTGTSYEQYF.

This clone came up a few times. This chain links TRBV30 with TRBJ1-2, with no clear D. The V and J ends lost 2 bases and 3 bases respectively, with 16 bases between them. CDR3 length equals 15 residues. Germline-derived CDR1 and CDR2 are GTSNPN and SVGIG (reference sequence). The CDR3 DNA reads TGTGCCTGGAGTCTCGCCGACGCTAGATACTATGGCTACACCTTC. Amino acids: CAWSLADARYYGYTF. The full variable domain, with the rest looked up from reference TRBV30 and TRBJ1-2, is SQTIHQWPATLVQPVGSPLSLECTVEGTSNPNLYWYRQAAGRGLQLLFYSVGIGQISSEVPQNLSASRPQDRQFILSSKKLLLSDSGFYLCAWSLADARYYGYTFGSGTRLTVV.

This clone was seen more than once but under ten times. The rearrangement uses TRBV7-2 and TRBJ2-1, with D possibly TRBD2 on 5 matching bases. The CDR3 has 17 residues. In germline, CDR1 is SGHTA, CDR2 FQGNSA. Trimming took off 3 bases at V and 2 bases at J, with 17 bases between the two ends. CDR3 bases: TGTGCCAGCAGCTTGTTGGGGAGAGGCTCACCCTACAATGAGCAGTTCTTC. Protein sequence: CASSLLGRGSPYNEQFF.

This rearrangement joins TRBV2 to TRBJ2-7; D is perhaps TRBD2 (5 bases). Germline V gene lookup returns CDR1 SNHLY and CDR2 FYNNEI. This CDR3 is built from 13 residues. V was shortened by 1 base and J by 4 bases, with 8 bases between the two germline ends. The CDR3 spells CASSEGPGYEQYF. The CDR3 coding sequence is TGTGCCAGCAGTGAAGGGCCGGGGTACGAGCAGTACTTC.

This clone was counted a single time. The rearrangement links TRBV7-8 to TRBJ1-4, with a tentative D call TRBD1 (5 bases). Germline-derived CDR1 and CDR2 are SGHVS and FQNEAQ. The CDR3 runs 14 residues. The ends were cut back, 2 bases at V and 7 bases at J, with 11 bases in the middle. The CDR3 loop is CASSLLRGGEKLFF. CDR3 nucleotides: TGTGCCAGCAGCTTATTAAGGGGTGGTGAAAAACTGTTTTTT.

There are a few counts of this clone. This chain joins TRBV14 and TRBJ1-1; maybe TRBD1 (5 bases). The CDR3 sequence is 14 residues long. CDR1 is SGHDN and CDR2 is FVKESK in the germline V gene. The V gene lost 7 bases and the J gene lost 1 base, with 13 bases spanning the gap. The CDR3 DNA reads TGTGCCAGCACCTTAAGCGGGACGAACACTGAAGCTTTCTTT. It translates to CASTLSGTNTEAFF. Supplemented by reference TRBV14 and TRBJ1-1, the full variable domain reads EAGVTQFPSHSVIEKGQTVTLRCDPISGHDNLYWYRRVMGKEIKFLLHFVKESKQDESGMPNNRFLAERTGGTYSTLKVQPAELEDSGVYFCASTLSGTNTEAFFGQGTRLTVV.

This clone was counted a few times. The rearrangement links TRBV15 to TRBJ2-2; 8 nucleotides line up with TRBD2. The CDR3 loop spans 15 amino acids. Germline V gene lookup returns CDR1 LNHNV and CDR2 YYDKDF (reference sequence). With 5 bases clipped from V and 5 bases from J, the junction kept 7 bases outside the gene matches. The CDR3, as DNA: TGTGCCACCAGCGCGGGACTAGTGGGGACCGGGGAGCTGTTTTTT. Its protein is CATSAGLVGTGELFF.

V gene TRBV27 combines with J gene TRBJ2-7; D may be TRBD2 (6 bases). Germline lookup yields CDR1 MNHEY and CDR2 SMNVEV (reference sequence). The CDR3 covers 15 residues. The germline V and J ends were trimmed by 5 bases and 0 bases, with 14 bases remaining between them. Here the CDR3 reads CASSLHRESSYEQYF. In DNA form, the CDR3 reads TGTGCCAGCAGTCTACATCGGGAGAGCTCCTACGAGCAGTACTTC.

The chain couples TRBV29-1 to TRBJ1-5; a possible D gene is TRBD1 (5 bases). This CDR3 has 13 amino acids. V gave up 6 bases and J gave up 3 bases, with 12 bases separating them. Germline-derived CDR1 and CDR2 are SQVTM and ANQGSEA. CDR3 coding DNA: TGCAGCGTCGACACAGGCGTCAATCAGCCCCAGCATTTT. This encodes CSVDTGVNQPQHF.

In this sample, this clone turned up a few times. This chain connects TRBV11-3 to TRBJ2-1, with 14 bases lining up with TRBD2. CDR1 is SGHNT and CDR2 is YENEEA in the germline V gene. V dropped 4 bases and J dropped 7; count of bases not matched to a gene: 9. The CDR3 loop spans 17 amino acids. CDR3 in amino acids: CASSSGGGLAGENEQFF. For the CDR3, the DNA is TGTGCCAGCAGCTCCGGTGGGGGACTAGCGGGAGAAAATGAGCAGTTCTTC.

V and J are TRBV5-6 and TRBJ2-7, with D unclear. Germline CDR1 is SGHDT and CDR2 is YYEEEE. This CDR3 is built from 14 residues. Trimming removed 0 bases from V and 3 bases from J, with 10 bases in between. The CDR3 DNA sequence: TGTGCCAGCAGCTTGGGAGGTAGCTTCTACGAGCAGTACTTC. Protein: CASSLGGSFYEQYF.

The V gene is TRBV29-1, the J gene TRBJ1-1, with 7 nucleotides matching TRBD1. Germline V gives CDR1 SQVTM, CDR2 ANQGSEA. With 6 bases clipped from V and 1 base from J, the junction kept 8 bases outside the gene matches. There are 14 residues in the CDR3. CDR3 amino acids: CSVRVGTANTEAFF. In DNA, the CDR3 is TGCAGCGTCCGCGTAGGGACAGCGAACACTGAAGCTTTCTTT. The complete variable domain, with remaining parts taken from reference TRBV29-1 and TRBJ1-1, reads SAVISQKPSRDICQRGTSLTIQCQVDSQVTMMFWYRQQPGQSLTLIATANQGSEATYESGFVIDKFPISRPNLTFSTLTVSNMSPEDSSIYLCSVRVGTANTEAFFGQGTRLTVV.

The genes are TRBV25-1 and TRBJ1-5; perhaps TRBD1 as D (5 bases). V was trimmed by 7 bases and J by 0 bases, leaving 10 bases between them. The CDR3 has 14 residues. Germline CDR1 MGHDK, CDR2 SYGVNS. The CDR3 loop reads CASTGADSNQPQHF. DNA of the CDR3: TGTGCCAGCACTGGGGCAGATAGCAATCAGCCCCAGCATTTT.

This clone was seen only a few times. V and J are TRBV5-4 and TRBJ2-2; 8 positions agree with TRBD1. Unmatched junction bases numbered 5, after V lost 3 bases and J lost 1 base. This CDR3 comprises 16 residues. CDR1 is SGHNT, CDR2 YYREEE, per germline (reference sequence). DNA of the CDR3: TGTGCCAGCAGCTCCTGGACAGGGAAGAACACCGGGGAGCTGTTTTTT. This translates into CASSSWTGKNTGELFF.

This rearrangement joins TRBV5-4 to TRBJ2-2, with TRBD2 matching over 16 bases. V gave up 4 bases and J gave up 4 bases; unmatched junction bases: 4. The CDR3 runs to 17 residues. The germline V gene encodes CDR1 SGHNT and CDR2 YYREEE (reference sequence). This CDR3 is CASSTGTSGRGTGELFF. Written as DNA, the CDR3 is TGTGCCAGCAGCACCGGGACTAGCGGGAGGGGCACCGGGGAGCTGTTTTTT.

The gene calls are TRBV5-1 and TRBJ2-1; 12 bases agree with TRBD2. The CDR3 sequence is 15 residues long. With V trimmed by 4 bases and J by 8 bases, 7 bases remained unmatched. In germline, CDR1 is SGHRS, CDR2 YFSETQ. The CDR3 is CASSRASGGAYEQFF. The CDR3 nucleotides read TGCGCCAGCAGCAGGGCTAGCGGGGGGGCATATGAGCAGTTCTTC. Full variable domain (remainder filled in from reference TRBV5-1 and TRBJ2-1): KAGVTQTPRYLIKTRGQQVTLSCSPISGHRSVSWYQQTPGQGLQFLFEYFSETQRNKGNFPGRFSGRQFSNSRSEMNVSTLELGDSALYLCASSRASGGAYEQFFGPGTRLTVL.

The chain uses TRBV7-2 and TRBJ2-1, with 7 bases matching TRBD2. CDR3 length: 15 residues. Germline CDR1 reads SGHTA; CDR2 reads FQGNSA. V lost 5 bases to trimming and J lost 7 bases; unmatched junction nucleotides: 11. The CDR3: CASSPRTHSGNEQFF. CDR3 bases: TGTGCCAGCAGCCCTAGGACGCATAGCGGGAATGAGCAGTTCTTC.

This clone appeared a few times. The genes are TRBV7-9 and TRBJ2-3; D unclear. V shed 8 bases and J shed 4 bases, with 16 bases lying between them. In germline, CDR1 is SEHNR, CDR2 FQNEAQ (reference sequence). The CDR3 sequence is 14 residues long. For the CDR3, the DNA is TGTGCCAGCGCCCCTGGGTTTAGCCCAGATACGCAGTATTTT. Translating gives CASAPGFSPDTQYF.

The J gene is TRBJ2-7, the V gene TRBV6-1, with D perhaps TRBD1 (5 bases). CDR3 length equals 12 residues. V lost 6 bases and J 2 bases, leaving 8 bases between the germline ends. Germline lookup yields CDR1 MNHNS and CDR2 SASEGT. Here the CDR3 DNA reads TGTGCCAGCAGGGACAACGCCTACGAGCAGTACTTC. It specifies CASRDNAYEQYF.

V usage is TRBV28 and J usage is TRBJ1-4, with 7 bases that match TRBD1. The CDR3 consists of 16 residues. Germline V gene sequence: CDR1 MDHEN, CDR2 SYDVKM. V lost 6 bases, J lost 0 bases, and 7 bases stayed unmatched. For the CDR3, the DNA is TGTGCCAGCAGCGCCGACAGGGCCGCAACTAATGAAAAACTGTTTTTT. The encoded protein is CASSADRAATNEKLFF.

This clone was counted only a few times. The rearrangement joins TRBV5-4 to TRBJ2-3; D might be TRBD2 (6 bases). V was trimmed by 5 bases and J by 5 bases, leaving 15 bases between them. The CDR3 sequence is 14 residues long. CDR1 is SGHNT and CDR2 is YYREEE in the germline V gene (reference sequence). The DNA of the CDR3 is TGTGCCAGCAGACATAAGACGGAGGGAGATACGCAGTATTTT. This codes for CASRHKTEGDTQYF.

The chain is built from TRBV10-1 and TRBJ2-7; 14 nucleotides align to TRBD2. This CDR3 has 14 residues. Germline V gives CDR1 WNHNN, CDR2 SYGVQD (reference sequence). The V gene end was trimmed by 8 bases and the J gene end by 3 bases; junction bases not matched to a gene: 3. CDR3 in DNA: TGCGCCAGCTCCGGGACTAGCGGGGGCTACGAGCAGTACTTC. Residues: CASSGTSGGYEQYF.